A single sample gave rise to the 2 T cell receptor beta chains below, sequenced in a study of blood T cell dynamics during melanoma immunotherapy. As for time point: week 3, after first cycle of checkpoint inhibitor. Libraries were prepared by immunoSEQ multiplex PCR; TCRdb keeps only in-frame clonotypes and omits some of them. The sample holds around 12,000 clones; under 95% are singletons and the top ten take less than 0.2%. Specimen: effector memory CD8+ T cells from blood, collected from a patient treated with checkpoint blockade. These receptors came from a human donor with melanoma.

The chain couples TRBV6-5 to TRBJ2-1, with D unresolved. In germline, CDR1 is MNHEY, CDR2 SVGAGI. There are 14 residues in the CDR3. Trimming pared 2 bases from V and 5 bases from J, leaving 10 bases between. The CDR3 loop reads CASSYGGPHNEQFF. The CDR3 bases are TGTGCCAGCAGTTACGGTGGGCCCCACAATGAGCAGTTCTTC.

The J gene is TRBJ2-3, the V gene TRBV7-9; the D gene is possibly TRBD2 (6 bases). In germline, CDR1 is SEHNR, CDR2 FQNEAQ (reference sequence). The germline V and J ends were trimmed by 5 bases and 9 bases, with 15 bases remaining between them. This CDR3 comprises 13 residues. The DNA for the CDR3 is TGTGCCAGCAGCCCGACTAGTCTCGACACGCAGTATTTT. Protein: CASSPTSLDTQYF. Complete variable domain (other parts from reference TRBV7-9 and TRBJ2-3): DTGVSQNPRHKITKRGQNVTFRCDPISEHNRLYWYRQTLGQGPEFLTYFQNEAQLEKSRLLSDRFSAERPKGSFSTLEIQRTEQGDSAMYLCASSPTSLDTQYFGPGTRLTVL.